The T cell receptor (beta chain) under discussion was sequenced for a study of response to subunit inactivated influenza vaccine listed by TCRdb under 2018. Describing the broader study: Deep quantitative T cell receptor repertoire profiling was used in the study to track responses to a trivalent subunit inactivated influenza vaccine. Study-wide conclusions, independent of this receptor: According to the authors, only a limited number of new T cells may be recruited by each seasonal influenza vaccination.

Library preparation was by RT-PCR. The reads were generated on an Illumina HiSeq 2500. TCRdb redid the processing of the public reads, applying fastp at Q25 and MiXCR, and retained in-frame beta chains. Identical CDR3 proteins give one entry, which carries the most common genes and DNA. This sample is represented by hundreds of thousands of distinct CDR3 sequences; about 18% of them were singletons. Approximately 10% of the sample comes from the top ten. In this sample, this clonotype turned up a few times. The clone's antigen remains unknown. The record has no base qualities; no much larger clone is one base away. The source was PBMCs from blood, collected more than 4 days after vaccination. The TCR comes from a man aged 45-65 years who received an inactivated influenza vaccine. Donor details come from another sample of the same person, matched by shared clones.

The CDR3 protein: CSVVPAGAEQFF. The bases are TGCAGCGTTGTTCCAGCGGGGGCTGAGCAGTTCTTC. Here the chain combines TRBV29-1 and TRBJ2-1, with TRBD2 matching 8 junction bases. V and J are trimmed by 4 bases and 9 bases, and the gene matches miss 5 bases of the junction. The germline V gene provides CDR1 SQVTM and CDR2 ANQGSEA. Reading from cysteine to phenylalanine, the CDR3 counts 12 amino acids. The read is trimmed to its CDR3 DNA, 36 bases read in frame from base 1.